This TCR beta chain was captured by sequencing in a study of blood T cell repertoires in COVID-19. Turning to the study itself: Collection of acute and convalescent COVID-19 samples took place in the United States, Italy and Spain. The cDNA or gDNA used as material had been derived from T cells, B-cell-depleted T cells, or PBMCs.

As processed by the authors: Counts of nucleated cells, estimated from reference gene primer amplification, were obtained. The table came from immunoSEQ multiplex PCR; TCRdb's copy has only in-frame clones and leaves some out. Clone size and V and J calls were adopted from that table, with D and trimming inferred from the DNA. The table shows tens of thousands of clones, with 70% to 90% occurring only once. The germline V gene has CDR1 SGHTA and CDR2 FQGNSA. The V and J ends lost 3 bases and 3 bases respectively, with 14 bases between them. The CDR3 loop spans 15 amino acids. The receptor's source is a man between 40 and 49 years old with acute or convalescent COVID-19. The chain links TRBV7-2 to TRBJ1-2; D not certain. The sample consisted of peripheral blood. The CDR3 spells CASSFDTSGDYGYTF. Here the CDR3 DNA reads TGTGCCAGCAGCTTCGACACCTCCGGTGACTATGGCTACACCTTC.